This TCR beta chain appears in the sequencing data of a study of regulatory T cells in long-lasting Graves disease. This sample's time point: newly diagnosed GD, antithyroid drugs for less than 3 months. PBMCs were the source of the RNA used for TCR sequencing. The TCR beta library used iRepertoire HTBI primers with Arm-PCR amplification of CDR3. Using its own MiXCR run on the multiplex PCR reads, TCRdb lists one record per CDR3 protein. Of 510,000 or so distinct CDR3 sequences in the sample, 9.5% to 15% were seen once. The CDR3 runs 14 residues. Germline assignment: CDR1 PRHDT and CDR2 FYEKMQ (reference sequence). V gave up 3 bases and J gave up 4 bases; unmatched junction bases: 2. This sample was also put to use in a study of T cells in Graves' hyperthyroidism and ophthalmopathy.

The starting material was peripheral blood mononuclear cells (PBMCs), obtained at new diagnosis, from a patient treated with antithyroid drugs. The chain recombines TRBV13 with TRBJ2-2; 7 bases fit TRBD1. This TCR was recovered from a woman in her twenties or thirties with Graves disease. CDR3 DNA: TGTGCCAGCAGCTTTCGGGACAGCACCGGGGAGCTGTTTTTT. Translating gives CASSFRDSTGELFF.